The TCR beta chain under discussion was sequenced for a study of blood T cell repertoires in COVID-19. Background on the study: The United States, Italy and Spain were the sources of the acute and convalescent COVID-19 samples.

V gave up 7 bases and J gave up 1 base, with 10 bases separating them. Germline V gene lookup returns CDR1 KGHDR and CDR2 SFDVKD. This CDR3 is built from 13 residues. As originally analysed: Scientists estimated how many nucleated cells there were by amplifying reference gene primers. The table came from immunoSEQ multiplex PCR; TCRdb's copy has only in-frame clones and leaves some out. The DNA gave D and trimming, while V, J and clone size come from that table. The data contain under 250,000 clones, more than 80% of them seen just once; the ten biggest clones take up 3.5%. Participants spanned ages about 18 to 89 years and resided in fewer than 30 US areas. Participants' reported clinical history set cohort assignment.

The sequencing sample was made of PBMCs or T cells enriched from blood (not recorded which). The TCR was taken from a woman under 30 in a cohort exposed to, infected with or recovered from COVID-19 (not recorded which). V usage is TRBV24-1 and J usage is TRBJ2-7; D remains ambiguous. DNA for the CDR3: TGTGCCACCAGATTAACGGTTTCCTACGAGCAGTACTTC. This codes for CATRLTVSYEQYF.